This is a list of T cell receptor beta chains from one sample in a study of CD8+CD57+ T cells in acquired aplastic anemia. TCRdb ran MiXCR on the reads and lists one entry per CDR3 protein. The table records 200,000 to 250,000 distinct CDR3 sequences, 50% to 70% of them present only once. Sequencing was done on a sample of sorted CD4+, CD8+, or CD8+CD57+ T cells (not recorded which) from PBMCs. These receptors all come from a human donor with aplastic anemia. CDR3s include the opening cysteine and the closing phenylalanine or tryptophan. Fields, in order: D gene, clone size, J gene, V gene, CDR3 DNA, CDR3 protein. D genes are given only for firm matches. Only some rows state a clone size, as once, few, many or a class for expanded clones.

-,-,TRBJ1-5,TRBV2,TGTGCCAGCAGTGACCGAGTTGGGGCCATCCAGCCCCAGCATTTT,CASSDRVGAIQPQHF
TRBD2,-,TRBJ2-1,TRBV7-2,TGTGCCAGCAGCATGACTAGCGGGGGGCCCCCTTACAATGAGCAGTTCTTC,CASSMTSGGPPYNEQFF
TRBD1,-,TRBJ2-7,TRBV7-9,TGTGCCAGCAGCTCGGGACAGTTTTACGAGCAGTACTTC,CASSSGQFYEQYF
-,-,TRBJ2-7,TRBV15,TGTGCCACCAGCGGAGATGGAGGGGGCCACGAGCAGTACTTC,CATSGDGGGHEQYF
TRBD2,few,TRBJ2-1,TRBV29-1,TGCAGCGTTGAATTACTAGCGTACTCCTACAATGAGCAGTTCTTC,CSVELLAYSYNEQFF
TRBD2,few,TRBJ2-2,TRBV2,TGTGCCAGCAGTCTACTAGCGGGAGACAGTACCGGGGAGCTGTTTTTT,CASSLLAGDSTGELFF
TRBD1,-,TRBJ2-1,TRBV25-1,TGTACCAGCAGTGGGAAGGGGACAGCGAATGAGCAGTTCTTC,CTSSGKGTANEQFF
-,-,TRBJ2-5,TRBV24-1,TGTGCCACCAGTGATTCCGGACTCGGAGAGACCCAGTACTTC,CATSDSGLGETQYF
TRBD1,-,TRBJ2-5,TRBV7-8,TGTGCCAGCAGCTTACGCCCATTTGACAGGGGGGAGACCCAGTACTTC,CASSLRPFDRGETQYF
TRBD2,-,TRBJ2-3,TRBV2,TGTGCCAGCAGCGCGCTACTAGCGGCGGCAGATACGCAGTATTTT,CASSALLAAADTQYF
TRBD1,-,TRBJ2-3,TRBV29-1,TGCGGCGTAACGAAGGACAGGGTAAACACAGATACGCAGTATTTT,CGVTKDRVNTDTQYF
TRBD1,few,TRBJ2-7,TRBV10-3,TGTGCCATCACCCGGACAGGATCTTCCTACGAGCAGTACTTC,CAITRTGSSYEQYF
TRBD2,-,TRBJ2-1,TRBV7-9,TGTGCCAGCAGCTTAAAGCGGGAGATCTTC,CASSLKREIF
TRBD1,once,TRBJ1-2,TRBV19,TGTGCCAGTAGTATAACCGGGACAGGGGACTATGGCTACACCTTC,CASSITGTGDYGYTF
-,-,TRBJ1-2,TRBV5-1,TGCGCCAGCAGCTTGATACCAGGGAACTATGGCTACACCTTC,CASSLIPGNYGYTF
-,-,TRBJ2-5,TRBV7-9,TGTGCCAGCAGCCCCGGCTTTGGGTCTGGGGAGACCCAGTACTTC,CASSPGFGSGETQYF